This TCR beta chain came from a study of molecular identifiers for immune sequencing clone quantification. TCRdb analysed the PCR reads with MiXCR anew, one entry per CDR3 protein. The sample holds fewer than 350,000 distinct CDR3 sequences, about 23% seen once. The CDR3 is 15 residues long. The V and J ends lost 2 bases and 4 bases respectively, with 14 bases between them. A CD8+CD4-CCR7+CD45RA+ gate was used to sort naive CD8 T cells. This clonotype was counted at least ten times. The clonotype was recovered from a human donor in good health. Some libraries in this study had Jurkat cell RNA spiked in. The rearrangement uses TRBV12-3 or TRBV12-4 and TRBJ1-2; D is possibly TRBD1 (6 bases). The sequencing sample was made of naive CD8+ T cells from blood, with Jurkat cell RNA spiked in. Subset indicated: FACS-sorted CD8+CD4-CCR7+CD45RA+ naive T cells. CDR3 bases: TGTGCCAGCAGTTTAATGGGTACAGGGATCTATGGCTACACCTTC. It yields the protein CASSLMGTGIYGYTF.